The TCR beta chain described here comes from a study of shared clonotypes between healthy human individuals. Looking at the study overall: Ranging from 18 to 49 in age, donors were two women and a few men.

Sequencing used immunoSEQ multiplex PCR; TCRdb keeps in-frame clones, though not all of them. The data show roughly 500,000 clones, about 95% seen once. The germline V gene has CDR1 GTSNPN and CDR2 SVGIG (reference sequence). The CDR3 covers 13 residues. Trimming removed 2 bases from V and 7 bases from J, with 15 bases in between. The V call is TRBV30, the J call TRBJ2-7; D is ambiguous. Sequencing was performed on naive CD4+ T cells sorted from blood. Subset reported: CD45RA+ positively selected. The receptor was isolated from a woman between 25 and 40 years old in good health. The CDR3 sequence: CAWSSRPGGEQYF. The CDR3 nucleotides read TGTGCCTGGAGTTCGAGGCCGGGTGGAGAGCAGTACTTC.